Presented here are 3 T cell receptor beta chains from one specimen sequenced in a study of glioma-infiltrating T cells. The iRepertoire nested amplicon-rescue multiplex PCR amplified TCR alpha and beta CDR3s from RNA. Via MiXCR, TCRdb re-called the multiplex PCR reads, giving one row per CDR3 protein. Among about 140,000 distinct CDR3 sequences listed, about two fifths were seen once. The material sequenced was glioma tissue, nonneoplastic brain tissue, or PBMCs (not recorded which). These receptors were collected from a human donor with low-grade glioma or glioblastoma, undergoing nonglioma brain surgery, or in good health (not recorded which).

Of note for this clonotype: The germline gene is not matched at one end of the junction; a read error may be the cause. The chain combines TRBV29-1 with TRBJ1-1, with unresolved D. Per germline, CDR1 SQVTM and CDR2 ANQGSEA. The CDR3 contains 11 residues. The CDR3 loop is CSVERIGEALF. The DNA of the CDR3 is TGCAGCGTTGAAAGGATCGGTGAAGCTCTCTTT.

This clonotype was seen more than once but under ten times. The chain carries TRBV24-1 and TRBJ2-1; TRBD1 might be the D (5 bases). Trimming removed 9 bases at V and 2 bases at J, with 16 bases between. The germline gives CDR1 KGHDR, CDR2 SFDVKD. The CDR3 extends over 15 amino acids. The CDR3 spells CATGADAVPYNEQFF. CDR3 DNA: TGTGCCACCGGGGCCGACGCTGTCCCCTACAATGAGCAGTTCTTC.

The rearrangement links TRBV10-3 to TRBJ2-2; 12 bases line up with TRBD2. The CDR3 loop spans 16 amino acids. With V trimmed by 3 bases and J by 7 bases, 6 bases remained unmatched. The germline CDR1 and CDR2 sequences are ENHRY and SYGVKD. The CDR3 loop reads CAISDRTSGISGELFF. DNA for the CDR3: TGTGCCATCAGTGACAGGACTAGCGGGATCAGCGGGGAGCTGTTTTTT.